A selection of T cell receptor beta chains follows, all from one sample in a study of cytomegalovirus exposure and HLA in healthy donors. TCRdb's copy holds only in-frame clones and misses some; the assay was immunoSEQ multiplex PCR. Of more than 200,000 clones listed, roughly nine tenths are singletons. The sample comprised PBMCs. Source of these receptors: a man younger than 30 in good health and CMV-seropositive. CDR3s include the opening cysteine and the closing phenylalanine or tryptophan. Fields, in order: J gene, V gene, clone size, D gene, CDR3 DNA, CDR3 protein. A D gene is named only where the DNA matches it firmly. Clone size is not always given. Where it is, it says once, few, many or a class for expanded clones.

TRBJ2-1	TRBV5-6	NA	TRBD2	TGTGCCAGCAGCCGGGGACTAGCGGGGGCCTACAATGAGCAGTTCTTC	CASSRGLAGAYNEQFF
TRBJ2-1	TRBV28	once	NA	TGTGCCAGCAGTTCACGGGACTCGTGGAACAATGAGCAGTTCTTC	CASSSRDSWNNEQFF
TRBJ1-2	TRBV30	few	NA	TGTGCCTGGACCTGGGGAATTGTGAACTATGGCTACACCTTC	CAWTWGIVNYGYTF
TRBJ2-1	TRBV9	NA	NA	TGTGCCAGCAGCGTAGTCCCAGGGGCGACCAATGAGCAGTTCTTC	CASSVVPGATNEQFF
TRBJ1-2	TRBV11-2	NA	NA	TGTGCCAGCAGCCTGAACAGGATAGCTAACTATGGCTACACCTTC	CASSLNRIANYGYTF
TRBJ1-2	TRBV7-9	NA	TRBD1	TGTGCCAGCAGCCCGCTAGACAGGGACAGTGGCTACACCTTC	CASSPLDRDSGYTF
TRBJ2-3	TRBV7-9	NA	TRBD2	TGTGCCAGCAGCTTGTCGGGGGGTACAGATACGCAGTATTTT	CASSLSGGTDTQYF
TRBJ1-1	TRBV15	NA	NA	TGTGCCACCAGCCGCCTATATGGGTCGAACACTGAAGCTTTCTTT	CATSRLYGSNTEAFF
TRBJ2-7	TRBV10-3	NA	NA	TGTGCCATCAGTGAGTCGAGAGCGGGCAGGGCCCTAGGGGAGCAGTACTTC	CAISESRAGRALGEQYF
TRBJ2-7	TRBV27	NA	NA	TGTGCCAGTTCGATCAACAGGGAGGTCTCCTACGAGCAGTACTTC	CASSINREVSYEQYF
TRBJ2-4	TRBV6-1	NA	NA	TGTGCCAGCAGTGAATTAGCCAAAAACATTCAGTACTTC	CASSELAKNIQYF
TRBJ2-1	TRBV29-1	NA	NA	TGCAGCGTTGAAGATAATCTGTACAATGAGCAGTTCTTC	CSVEDNLYNEQFF
TRBJ1-2	TRBV9	NA	NA	TGTGCCAGCAGCGGGGAACAGGGCCCCTATGGCTACACCTTC	CASSGEQGPYGYTF
TRBJ2-7	TRBV11-3	NA	NA	TGTGCCAGCAGCTTAGGCCCAGCGAGCTACGAGCAGTACTTC	CASSLGPASYEQYF
TRBJ2-7	TRBV4-1	NA	NA	TGCGCCAGCAGCCAAGGTCGTAGGACAGACTACGAGCAGTACTTC	CASSQGRRTDYEQYF
TRBJ2-7	TRBV18	NA	TRBD1	TGTGCCAGCTCACCGGGGACAGCCTCCTACGAGCAGTACTTC	CASSPGTASYEQYF
TRBJ1-1	TRBV30	NA	TRBD1	TGTGCCTGGAGTGCCGATTATCCGGGACAGGGGACTGAAGCTTTCTTT	CAWSADYPGQGTEAFF
TRBJ2-7	TRBV5-1	NA	TRBD2	TGCGCCAGCAGATTGGAACTAGCGGGAGTTTCCGAGCAGTACTTC	CASRLELAGVSEQYF
TRBJ2-6	TRBV5-1	NA	NA	TGCGCCAGCAGCCCCTTAGGGCCTTCGGAGGGGGCCAACGTCCTGACTTTC	CASSPLGPSEGANVLTF
TRBJ2-7	TRBV5-4	NA	TRBD2	TGTGCCAGCAGCCGGACTAGCGGGGGACATTACGAGCAGTACTTC	CASSRTSGGHYEQYF
TRBJ1-1	TRBV6-4	NA	NA	TGTGCCAGCAGTGACCACAGAGAGATGAACACTGAAGCTTTCTTT	CASSDHREMNTEAFF
TRBJ2-7	TRBV27	NA	TRBD2	TGTGCCAGCAGTTTACGACTAGCGGGAGTAGGGGAGCAGTACTTC	CASSLRLAGVGEQYF
TRBJ2-1	TRBV15	NA	NA	TGTGCCACCAGGGGCGAAGCGGGTGGCCCTGCCTATGAGCAGTTCTTC	CATRGEAGGPAYEQFF
TRBJ2-5	TRBV15	NA	NA	TGTGCCACCAGCAGAGATAGGGGACAAGAGACCCAGTACTTC	CATSRDRGQETQYF
TRBJ1-5	TRBV29-1	NA	TRBD1	TGCAGCGTTTTCAGACAGGGGGCATTAAAGCCCCAGCATTTT	CSVFRQGALKPQHF
TRBJ1-1	TRBV4-3	NA	NA	TGCGCCAGCAGCCAAGATTGGAGGGGCACTGAAGCTTTCTTT	CASSQDWRGTEAFF
TRBJ2-7	TRBV10-3	NA	NA	TGTGCCATCAGTGAGTCCGCGGTCTCCTACGAGCAGTACTTC	CAISESAVSYEQYF